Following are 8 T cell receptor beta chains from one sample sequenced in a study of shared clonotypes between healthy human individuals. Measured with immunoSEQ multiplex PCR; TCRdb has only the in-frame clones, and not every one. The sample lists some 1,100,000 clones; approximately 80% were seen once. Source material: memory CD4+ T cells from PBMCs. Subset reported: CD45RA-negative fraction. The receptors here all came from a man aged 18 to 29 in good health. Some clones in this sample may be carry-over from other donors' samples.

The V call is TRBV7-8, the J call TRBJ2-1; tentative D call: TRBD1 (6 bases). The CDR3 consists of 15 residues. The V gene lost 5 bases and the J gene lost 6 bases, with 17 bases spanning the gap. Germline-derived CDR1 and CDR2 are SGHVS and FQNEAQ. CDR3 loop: CASSHSRRGRNEQFF. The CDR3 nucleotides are TGTGCCAGCAGCCATTCGCGCAGGGGACGCAATGAGCAGTTCTTC.

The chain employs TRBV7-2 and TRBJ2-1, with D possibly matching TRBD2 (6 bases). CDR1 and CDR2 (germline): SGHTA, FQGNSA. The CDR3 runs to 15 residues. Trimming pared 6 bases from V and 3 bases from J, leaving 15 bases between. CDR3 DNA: TGTGCCAGCAGAATGAAAGGACTACGCTACAATGAGCAGTTCTTC. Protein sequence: CASRMKGLRYNEQFF.

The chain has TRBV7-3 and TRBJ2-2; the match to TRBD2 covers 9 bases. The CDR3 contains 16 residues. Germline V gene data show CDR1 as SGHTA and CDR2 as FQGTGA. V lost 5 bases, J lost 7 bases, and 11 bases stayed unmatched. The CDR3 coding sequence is TGTGCCAGCAGCCTTGGGGGTAGCGGGAGTATCGGGGAGCTGTTTTTT. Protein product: CASSLGGSGSIGELFF.

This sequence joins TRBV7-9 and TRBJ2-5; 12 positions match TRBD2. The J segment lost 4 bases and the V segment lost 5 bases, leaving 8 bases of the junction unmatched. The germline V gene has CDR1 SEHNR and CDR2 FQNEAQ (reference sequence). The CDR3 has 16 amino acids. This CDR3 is CASSPGLAGQGETQYF. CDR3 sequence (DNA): TGTGCCAGCAGCCCGGGACTAGCGGGTCAGGGAGAGACCCAGTACTTC.

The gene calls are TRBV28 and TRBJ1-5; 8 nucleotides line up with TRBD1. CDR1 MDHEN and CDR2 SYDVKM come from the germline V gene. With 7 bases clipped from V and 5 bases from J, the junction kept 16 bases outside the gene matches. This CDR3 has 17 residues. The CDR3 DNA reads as TGTGCCAGCATGGACAGGGCGGGGTATCGGTTACATCAGCCCCAGCATTTT. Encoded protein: CASMDRAGYRLHQPQHF.

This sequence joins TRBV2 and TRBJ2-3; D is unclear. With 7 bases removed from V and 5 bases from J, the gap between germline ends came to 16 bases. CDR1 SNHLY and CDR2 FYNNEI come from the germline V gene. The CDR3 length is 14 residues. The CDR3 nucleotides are TGTGCCAGCAAGCGAAATCCGCAAGTAGATACGCAGTATTTT. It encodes CASKRNPQVDTQYF.

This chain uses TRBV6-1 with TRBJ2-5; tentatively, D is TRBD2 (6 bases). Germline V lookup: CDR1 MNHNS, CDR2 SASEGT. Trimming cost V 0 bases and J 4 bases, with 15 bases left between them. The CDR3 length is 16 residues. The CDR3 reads CASSEAGRLKRETQYF. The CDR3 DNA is TGTGCCAGCAGTGAAGCTGGGAGGCTAAAACGAGAGACCCAGTACTTC.

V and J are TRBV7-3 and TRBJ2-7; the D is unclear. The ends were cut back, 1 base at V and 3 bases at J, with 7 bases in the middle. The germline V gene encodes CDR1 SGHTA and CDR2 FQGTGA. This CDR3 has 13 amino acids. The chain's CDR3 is CASSLNSGYEQYF. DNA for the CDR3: TGTGCCAGCAGCTTAAACTCGGGCTACGAGCAGTACTTC.